The 26 T cell receptor beta chains reported below all come from one sample, sequenced in a study of tissue T cells after allogeneic stem cell transplantation (dated by TCRdb to between 2020 and 2023). Preparation of the library involved the immunoSEQ multiplex PCR assay. The table comes from immuneACCESS by way of TCRdb, which keeps in-frame sequences with V and J called. Part of the clones is missing from these tables; in studies checked, under half for an unresolved V gene and the rest for unknown reasons. Within this sample are 25,000 to 30,000 clones, with about 89% of them counted one time only. The ten largest clones capture 2% of the sample. The intended sense of this specimen's time point label: recipient (host-origin) PBMCs collected before allo-HCT. Here the sequenced sample was blood, taken before transplantation. These receptors all stem from a male donor aged 60 or over who later had graft-versus-host disease after an allogeneic stem cell transplant.

This sequence joins TRBV7-9 and TRBJ1-6; D remains ambiguous. Germline V gene data show CDR1 as SEHNR and CDR2 as FQNEAQ (reference sequence). Trimming took off 4 bases at V and 0 bases at J, with 7 bases between the two ends. CDR3 length equals 15 residues. The CDR3 nucleotides read TGTGCCAGCAGCTCAATAGACTCCTATAATTCACCCCTCCACTTT. Encoded protein: CASSSIDSYNSPLHF.

This chain links TRBV21-1 with TRBJ1-2; the table assigns TRBD1, which was not confirmed against the DNA. TRBV21-1 is listed as a pseudogene. The CDR3 totals 14 residues. The CDR3 loop is CASSQGAHFYGYTF. The CDR3, as DNA: TGTGCCAGCAGCCAGGGGGCGCATTTCTATGGCTACACCTTC.

The chain joins TRBV4-1 to TRBJ1-4; no reliable D call. Trimming removed 4 bases from V and 4 bases from J, with 13 bases in between. There are 15 residues in the CDR3. Looked up from germline, CDR1 is MGHRA and CDR2 is YSYEKL. This chain's CDR3 is CASSLQFRDNEKLFF. The CDR3 region has the DNA TGCGCCAGCAGCCTACAATTTCGGGATAATGAAAAACTGTTTTTT.

The V call is TRBV5-1, the J call TRBJ1-2, with D hard to call. CDR1 is SGHRS, CDR2 YFSETQ, per germline. Trimming took off 4 bases at V and 4 bases at J, with 14 bases between the two ends. This CDR3 is 14 amino acids long. In DNA form, the CDR3 reads TGCGCCAGCAGCCCGGATGGAGGGCTCTATGGCTACACCTTC. Encoded protein: CASSPDGGLYGYTF.

The chain employs TRBV19 and TRBJ2-1; D gene uncertain. Germline V gives CDR1 LNHDA, CDR2 SQIVND (reference sequence). The CDR3 covers 11 residues. V gave up 7 bases and J gave up 4 bases, with 5 bases separating them. CDR3 nucleotide sequence: TGTGCCAGTAAAGCGTACAATGAGCAGTTCTTC. Its protein product is CASKAYNEQFF. Together with reference TRBV19 and TRBJ2-1, the CDR3 gives the full variable domain: DGGITQSPKYLFRKEGQNVTLSCEQNLNHDAMYWYRQDPGQGLRLIYYSQIVNDFQKGDIAEGYSVSREKKESFPLTVTSAQKNPTAFYLCASKAYNEQFFGPGTRLTVL.

This chain links TRBV28 with TRBJ2-2; D might be TRBD1 or TRBD2, each matching 5 bases. V was clipped by 7 bases and J by 0 bases, with 9 bases between them. There are 14 residues in the CDR3. CDR1 and CDR2 from the germline V gene are MDHEN and SYDVKM. The CDR3 bases are TGTGCCAGCAAGGGACGGGCGAACACCGGGGAGCTGTTTTTT. Encoded protein: CASKGRANTGELFF.

The chain joins TRBV5-1 to TRBJ2-3; TRBD2 is a possible D gene (6 bases). Germline CDR1 reads SGHRS; CDR2 reads YFSETQ. V dropped 0 bases and J dropped 0 bases, with 8 bases sitting between them. The CDR3 spans 15 residues. CDR3 in amino acids: CASSLVRGSTDTQYF. The CDR3 bases are TGCGCCAGCAGCTTGGTGCGGGGTAGCACAGATACGCAGTATTTT.

The rearrangement uses TRBV5-1 and TRBJ1-1; D is ambiguous. This CDR3 region has 13 residues. V lost 1 base to trimming and J lost 3 bases, with 7 bases between them. In germline, CDR1 is SGHRS, CDR2 YFSETQ. For the CDR3, the DNA is TGCGCCAGCAGCTTGTCTCCGGACACTGAAGCTTTCTTT. Protein: CASSLSPDTEAFF.

The rearrangement joins TRBV30 to TRBJ2-5, with D perhaps TRBD1 or TRBD2 (5 bases each). Trimming removed 5 bases from V and 5 bases from J, with 9 bases in between. The CDR3 extends over 11 amino acids. Germline V CDR1 and CDR2: GTSNPN, SVGIG (reference sequence). The CDR3 region is CAWGTGETQYF. The DNA of the CDR3 is TGTGCCTGGGGGACGGGTGAGACCCAGTACTTC. Full variable domain (outside the CDR3, taken from reference TRBV30 and TRBJ2-5): SQTIHQWPATLVQPVGSPLSLECTVEGTSNPNLYWYRQAAGRGLQLLFYSVGIGQISSEVPQNLSASRPQDRQFILSSKKLLLSDSGFYLCAWGTGETQYFGPGTRLLVL.

The V and J genes are TRBV2 and TRBJ2-5, with 7 nucleotides matching TRBD1. The trim removed 6 bases at V and 5 bases at J, leaving 6 bases unmatched. The germline V gene encodes CDR1 SNHLY and CDR2 FYNNEI. The CDR3 length is 13 residues. The chain's CDR3 is CASSIDRAETQYF. The CDR3 DNA sequence: TGTGCCAGCAGCATAGACAGGGCTGAGACCCAGTACTTC. Complete variable domain (other parts from reference TRBV2 and TRBJ2-5): EPEVTQTPSHQVTQMGQEVILRCVPISNHLYFYWYRQILGQKVEFLVSFYNNEISEKSEIFDDQFSVERPDGSNFTLKIRSTKLEDSAMYFCASSIDRAETQYFGPGTRLLVL.

This rearrangement joins TRBV4-1 to TRBJ1-2; 7 nucleotides line up with TRBD1. J lost 1 base, V lost 3 bases, and 5 bases had no gene match. Germline assignment: CDR1 MGHRA and CDR2 YSYEKL. The CDR3 extends over 15 amino acids. Written as DNA, the CDR3 is TGCGCCAGCAGCCACGGGACAGCCGGTAACTATGGCTACACCTTC. This gives the protein CASSHGTAGNYGYTF.

The genes are TRBV4-3 and TRBJ2-3; the D gene is possibly TRBD1 (6 bases). Germline V gene lookup returns CDR1 LGHNA and CDR2 YSLEER. The V end was cut by 5 bases, the J end by 2 bases, with 14 bases between. The CDR3 is made up of 15 amino acids. The CDR3: CASSDGQTFTDTQYF. In DNA, the CDR3 is TGCGCCAGCAGCGACGGACAGACCTTCACAGATACGCAGTATTTT.

This clone was recorded a few times. The CDR3 protein is CASTPQKGSRDYGYTF. Written as DNA, the CDR3 is TGTGCCAGCACTCCTCAAAAGGGGAGCAGAGACTATGGCTACACCTTC. The chain links TRBV27 to TRBJ1-2; a weak D match, TRBD1 (5 bases). V lost 7 bases, J lost 3 bases, and 21 bases lay in between. The germline gives CDR1 MNHEY, CDR2 SMNVEV (reference sequence). The length of the CDR3 is 16 residues.

The chain is built from TRBV9 and TRBJ2-1, with 11 bases identical to TRBD2. Germline V gene lookup returns CDR1 SGDLS and CDR2 YYNGEE. This CDR3 region has 16 residues. V trimming: 2 bases; J trimming: 6 bases; junction bases outside the gene matches: 7. The DNA for the CDR3 is TGTGCCAGCAGCGTCGGTAGCGGGAGGGCCCTCAATGAGCAGTTCTTC. This codes for CASSVGSGRALNEQFF. The whole variable domain, remainder taken from reference TRBV9 and TRBJ2-1, is DSGVTQTPKHLITATGQRVTLRCSPRSGDLSVYWYQQSLDQGLQFLIQYYNGEERAKGNILERFSAQQFPDLHSELNLSSLELGDSALYFCASSVGSGRALNEQFFGPGTRLTVL.

The chain employs TRBV19 and TRBJ2-7, with no clear D. The CDR3 contains 13 residues. CDR1 is LNHDA, CDR2 SQIVND, per germline (reference sequence). V was trimmed by 5 bases and J by 6 bases, leaving 14 bases between them. The CDR3 loop is CASSPTIIREQYF. DNA of the CDR3: TGTGCCAGTAGTCCAACAATTATCCGCGAGCAGTACTTC.

The rearrangement joins TRBV7-3 to TRBJ1-1, with 8 positions matching TRBD1. This CDR3 contains 15 residues. J gave up 0 bases and V 5 bases, and 5 bases lay outside the gene matches. CDR1 is SGHTA, CDR2 FQGTGA, per germline. CDR3 protein: CASSRTGPMNTEAFF. In DNA form, the CDR3 reads TGTGCCAGCAGCAGGACAGGGCCAATGAACACTGAAGCTTTCTTT. Filled out from reference TRBV7-3 and TRBJ1-1, the complete variable domain reads GAGVSQTPSNKVTEKGKYVELRCDPISGHTALYWYRQSLGQGPEFLIYFQGTGAADDSGLPNDRFFAVRPEGSVSTLKIQRTERGDSAVYLCASSRTGPMNTEAFFGQGTRLTVV.

The rearrangement links TRBV9 to TRBJ1-3, with 10 nucleotides matching TRBD1. The CDR3 runs to 15 residues. V lost 3 bases to trimming and J lost 4 bases; unmatched junction nucleotides: 4. Germline CDR1 SGDLS, CDR2 YYNGEE. The CDR3 sequence: CASSDRDRGGNTIYF. The CDR3 DNA is TGTGCCAGCAGCGATAGGGACAGGGGAGGAAACACCATATATTTT.

The V gene is TRBV3-1 (or the pseudogene TRBV3-2), the J gene TRBJ2-7; TRBD2 matches at 12 bases. Germline values: CDR1 LGHDT, CDR2 YNNKEL (reference sequence). This CDR3 has 16 residues. V gave up 4 bases and J gave up 0 bases; unmatched junction bases: 4. The DNA for the CDR3 is TGTGCCAGCAGCCCGGGACTAGCGGGTCTCTCCTACGAGCAGTACTTC. It is translated as CASSPGLAGLSYEQYF.

The chain uses TRBV7-9 and TRBJ1-4; D ambiguous. The CDR3 runs to 14 residues. The V end lost 1 base, the J end lost 7 bases, and 10 bases lay between the germline ends. The V gene's germline CDR1 is SEHNR and CDR2 FQNEAQ (reference sequence). The CDR3 here is CASSLGGRAEKLFF. CDR3 bases: TGTGCCAGCAGCTTAGGCGGGAGAGCTGAAAAACTGTTTTTT.

This chain connects TRBV28 to TRBJ2-7; 7 nucleotides align to TRBD2. The germline CDR1 and CDR2 sequences are MDHEN and SYDVKM. The CDR3 is made up of 13 amino acids. V dropped 5 bases and J dropped 7; count of bases not matched to a gene: 8. In DNA, the CDR3 is TGTGCCAGCAGTCTTACTAGCGTCGGAGAGCAGTACTTC. This sequence encodes CASSLTSVGEQYF. The full variable domain, its missing parts supplied by reference TRBV28 and TRBJ2-7, is DVKVTQSSRYLVKRTGEKVFLECVQDMDHENMFWYRQDPGLGLRLIYFSYDVKMKEKGDIPEGYSVSREKKERFSLILESASTNQTSMYLCASSLTSVGEQYFGPGTRLTVT.

This chain connects TRBV11-2 to TRBJ2-3; TRBD2 matches at 13 bases. Germline CDR1 is SGHAT and CDR2 is FQNNGV. The junction had 9 bases not matched to a gene; V was cut back by 5 bases and J by 7 bases. The CDR3 has 16 residues. Here the CDR3 reads CASSPSTSGGFYTQYF. The CDR3 coding sequence is TGTGCCAGCAGCCCGTCGACTAGCGGGGGGTTTTATACGCAGTATTTT.

V usage is TRBV5-1 and J usage is TRBJ2-5, with 14 bases fitting TRBD2. The CDR3 has 16 residues. Losses at the gene ends were 8 bases for V and 5 bases for J; bases not matched to a gene: 11. The V gene's germline CDR1 is SGHRS and CDR2 YFSETQ. The CDR3 loop is CARNPGLAGVGETQYF. CDR3 nucleotide sequence: TGCGCCAGAAACCCGGGACTAGCGGGAGTCGGGGAGACCCAGTACTTC.

The chain uses TRBV2 and TRBJ2-1; TRBD2 agrees at 11 bases. The CDR3 extends over 14 amino acids. In germline, CDR1 is SNHLY, CDR2 FYNNEI. After removal of 10 bases from V and 9 bases from J, the junction contained 11 bases not matched to a gene. The CDR3 spells CATFRLAGRIEQFF. For the CDR3, the DNA is TGTGCCACTTTCCGACTAGCGGGAAGGATTGAGCAGTTCTTC.

V usage is TRBV5-1 and J usage is TRBJ2-5, with D maybe TRBD1 (5 bases). The germline V gene encodes CDR1 SGHRS and CDR2 YFSETQ. V dropped 0 bases and J dropped 5 bases, with 5 bases sitting between them. There are 12 residues in the CDR3. The CDR3 is CASSLDRETQYF. In DNA, the CDR3 is TGCGCCAGCAGCTTGGACAGGGAGACCCAGTACTTC.

This clone has only one observation. CDR3 residues: CATSDASGINGELFF. CDR3 sequence (DNA): TGTGCCACCAGTGACGCTAGCGGGATAAACGGGGAGCTGTTTTTT. The chain is built from TRBV24-1 and TRBJ2-2; TRBD2 agrees at 9 bases. Per the germline V gene, CDR1 is KGHDR and CDR2 is SFDVKD. With 4 bases clipped from V and 7 bases from J, the junction kept 6 bases outside the gene matches. The CDR3 runs to 15 residues.

The chain links TRBV19 to TRBJ1-3; unclear D gene. The ends were cut back, 0 bases at V and 4 bases at J, with 10 bases in the middle. Germline CDR1 and CDR2: LNHDA and SQIVND (reference sequence). CDR3 length: 15 amino acids. In DNA form, the CDR3 reads TGTGCCAGTAGTATAGATCTATTAGGAGGAAACACCATATATTTT. Protein product: CASSIDLLGGNTIYF.